The TCR beta chain under discussion was sequenced for a study of post-analysis software for immune sequencing data. Tagging with unique molecular identifiers was a feature of the TCR beta cDNA libraries. TCRdb redid the calling of the PCR reads with MiXCR, one entry per CDR3 protein. The sample contains hundreds of thousands of distinct CDR3 sequences, roughly 27% of which appear only once. Findings and limits, study-wide: Batch-mates among the samples co-clustered strongly by F measure. Among multiple sclerosis patients, normalized Chao1 diversity was significantly below that of controls. TRBV5-6, TRBV5-1 and TRBV20-1 were among a few TRBV segments more frequent in patients than controls.

CDR1 is DFQATT, CDR2 SNEGSKA, per germline (reference sequence). The CDR3 consists of 16 residues. With 2 bases clipped from V and 5 bases from J, the junction kept 10 bases outside the gene matches. This clonotype was seen a few times. The antigen is undetermined. The V and J genes are TRBV20-1 and TRBJ2-1, with TRBD2 identical over 9 bases. What was sequenced was blood. The receptor was derived from a girl aged 5-17 years with multiple sclerosis. The CDR3 bases are TGCAGTGCTAGATTGCGGTGGGGACTAGCCAACAATGAGCAGTTCTTC. This sequence encodes CSARLRWGLANNEQFF.